These 7 T cell receptor beta chains were all obtained from the same sample, sequenced in a study of blood T cell repertoires in COVID-19. Repertoires were generated with immunoSEQ multiplex PCR, while TCRdb's copy carries only in-frame clones and drops some. The sample consists of around 95,000 clones, roughly 88% of them appearing once. The specimen was peripheral blood. Every receptor here comes from a human donor in a cohort sampled during active COVID-19.

This clone has just one count. J is TRBJ2-7 and V is TRBV3-1 (or the pseudogene TRBV3-2); 7 bases map to TRBD1. This CDR3 comprises 14 residues. J was trimmed by 1 base and V by 4 bases; bases with no gene match: 4. Germline V lookup: CDR1 LGHDT, CDR2 YNNKEL (reference sequence). DNA for the CDR3: TGTGCCAGCAGCCTCCGGACAGGTTCCTACGAGCAGTACTTC. It specifies CASSLRTGSYEQYF.

The chain recombines TRBV25-1 with TRBJ1-1, with 10 bases fitting TRBD1. There are 14 residues in the CDR3. Trimming took 6 bases from V and 7 from J; bases not matched to a gene: 8. Germline-derived CDR1 and CDR2 are MGHDK and SYGVNS. This chain's CDR3 is CASSRQGALSEAFF. The CDR3 DNA reads as TGTGCCAGCAGCCGACAGGGGGCGCTTAGTGAAGCTTTCTTT.

J is TRBJ2-7 and V is TRBV19, with a possible D match to TRBD2 (5 bases). CDR3 length: 16 amino acids. Germline CDR1 LNHDA, CDR2 SQIVND (reference sequence). V was shortened by 3 bases and J by 7 bases, with 22 bases between the two germline ends. Written as DNA, the CDR3 is TGTGCCAGTAGTATTCGGTCGCGGGTCCCCCGTAATGAGCAGTACTTC. It encodes CASSIRSRVPRNEQYF. Using reference TRBV19 and TRBJ2-7 for the parts outside the CDR3, the full variable domain is DGGITQSPKYLFRKEGQNVTLSCEQNLNHDAMYWYRQDPGQGLRLIYYSQIVNDFQKGDIAEGYSVSREKKESFPLTVTSAQKNPTAFYLCASSIRSRVPRNEQYFGPGTRLTVT.

This chain uses TRBV7-2 with TRBJ1-5; D remains unclear. V lost 3 bases to trimming and J lost 6 bases, with 12 bases between them. Germline-derived CDR1 and CDR2 are SGHTA and FQGNSA. This CDR3 region has 14 residues. CDR3 DNA sequence: TGTGCCAGCAGCTTGGGAGGTAATAGTCAGCCCCAGCATTTT. This gives the protein CASSLGGNSQPQHF.

This clone was seen more than once but under ten times. This chain's CDR3 is CASSLVTGTGELFF. In DNA, the CDR3 is TGTGCCAGCAGCTTAGTGACAGGCACCGGGGAGCTGTTTTTT. V usage is TRBV7-2 and J usage is TRBJ2-2; D perhaps matches TRBD1 (6 bases). The germline CDR1 and CDR2 sequences are SGHTA and FQGNSA. The CDR3 totals 14 residues. Deletions cut 1 base from V and 4 bases from J, with 7 bases between.

The rearrangement links TRBV5-4 to TRBJ2-6; D gene uncertain. V shed 0 bases and J shed 4 bases, with 8 bases lying between them. The CDR3 loop spans 15 amino acids. Germline CDR1 reads SGHNT; CDR2 reads YYREEE (reference sequence). Here the CDR3 reads CASSLARTGANVLTF. CDR3 in DNA: TGTGCCAGCAGCTTGGCGAGAACCGGGGCCAACGTCCTGACTTTC.

This clone was picked up one time. The chain combines TRBV6-5 with TRBJ2-7; D gene unclear. Germline-derived CDR1 and CDR2 are MNHEY and SVGAGI. V lost 7 bases and J 0 bases, leaving 13 bases between the germline ends. The CDR3 runs to 14 residues. The CDR3 spells CASTLDTSSYEQYF. CDR3 DNA sequence: TGTGCCAGCACCCTAGATACGAGCTCCTACGAGCAGTACTTC.